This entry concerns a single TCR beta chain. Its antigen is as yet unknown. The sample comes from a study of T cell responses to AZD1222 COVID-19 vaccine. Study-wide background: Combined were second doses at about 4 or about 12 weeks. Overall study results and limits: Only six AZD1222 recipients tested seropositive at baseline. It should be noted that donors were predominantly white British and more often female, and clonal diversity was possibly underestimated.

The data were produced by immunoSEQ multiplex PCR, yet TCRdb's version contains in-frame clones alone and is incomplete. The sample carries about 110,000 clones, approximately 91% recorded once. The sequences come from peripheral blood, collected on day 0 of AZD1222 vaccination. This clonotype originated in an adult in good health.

DNA of the CDR3: TGTGCCAGTAGTACACAGGGGTGGTATGGCTACACCTTC. It yields the protein CASSTQGWYGYTF. J is TRBJ1-2 and V is TRBV19; 7 bases agree with TRBD1. CDR1 is LNHDA, CDR2 SQIVND, per germline (reference sequence). The CDR3 is 13 residues long. V dropped 4 bases and J dropped 5; count of bases not matched to a gene: 4.